This TCR beta chain originates from a study of OX40 agonist ivuxolimab in advanced cancers. The table came from immunoSEQ multiplex PCR; TCRdb's copy has only in-frame clones and leaves some out. The sample lists 90,000 to 95,000 clones; around 87% were seen once. Points on this clone: The sample holds other DNA sequences that translate to the same CDR3.

CDR1 is LNHNV and CDR2 is YYDKDF in the germline V gene (reference sequence). The ends were cut back, 0 bases at V and 0 bases at J, with 1 base in the middle. The CDR3 loop spans 13 amino acids. The chain recombines TRBV15 with TRBJ2-3; no clear D. This specimen was CD4+ or CD8+ T cells sorted from blood, taken in a trial of the OX40 agonist ivuxolimab. The source is an adult with an advanced solid tumor such as melanoma, head and neck, liver or kidney cancer. CDR3: CATSRESTDTQYF. DNA for the CDR3: TGTGCCACCAGCAGAGAGAGCACAGATACGCAGTATTTT.